The entry below gives a single T cell receptor beta chain sequence along with its context. This sample is drawn from a study of control samples from healthy donors and cancer patients. TCRdb keeps only in-frame clones here, not all; method: immunoSEQ multiplex PCR. The sample lists some 74,000 clones; about 88% were seen once. Germline loops: CDR1 SGDLS, CDR2 YYNGEE. The CDR3 consists of 14 residues. Trimming removed 1 base from V and 3 bases from J, with 9 bases in between. Material: blood. The source of this sequence is a woman between 50 and 59 years old in good health. V is TRBV9 and J is TRBJ2-3, with D unresolved. The CDR3 nucleotides are TGTGCCAGCAGCGTACTAGGGTTTACAGATACGCAGTATTTT. Translation: CASSVLGFTDTQYF.